This TCR beta chain was observed in a study of blood T cell repertoires in COVID-19 (dated by TCRdb to about 2020). About the full investigation: Collaborator samples came from the United States, Italy and Spain and covered acute and convalescent phases of COVID-19. The material from the prospective study consisted of cDNA or gDNA derived from T cells, B-cell-depleted T cells, or PBMCs. Subjects who had been exposed to COVID-19, were actively infected with it, or had recovered from it provided the deeply sampled blood TCRbeta repertoires that made up the dataset. The repertoires were released in a freely available public database meant as a resource for research on the immune response to SARS-CoV-2. Samples came from the ongoing ImmuneRACE study (first 160 participants) plus 1,254 subjects from 6 global collaborators. The sample metadata nearly always contained a de-identified subject ID, COVID-19 status, age in years and sex. HLA class I and class II types, where available, came from metadata supplied by the sample provider rather than from assay-based typing.

TCRbeta CDR3 regions were amplified from genomic DNA by means of the immunoSEQ Assay, a bias-controlled multiplex PCR. Per the original workflow: Within the assay, amplification of reference gene primers was used to estimate how many nucleated cells each sample contained. To quantify the absolute abundance of each unique TCRbeta CDR3 rearrangement, sequence reads were collapsed and filtered. For each sample, productive Simpson clonality was calculated by taking the square root of Simpson's diversity index across productive rearrangements. TCRdb obtained this table from immuneACCESS and retained in-frame rearrangements with V and J assigned. These tables miss some clones; where compared with another copy, unresolved V genes account for less than half of the shortfall, and the remainder is unexplained. Clone size and V and J calls were adopted from that table, with D and trimming inferred from the DNA. This sample comprises some 350,000 clones, more than 85% of them detected only once. About 2.9% of the sample comes from the top ten.

The collaborating institutions used their own protocols to collect whole blood in K2EDTA tubes. For TCRbeta analysis, collaborator samples were shipped as frozen whole blood, as isolated PBMCs, or as DNA extracted from either sample type. Here is what the overall study found, with its caveats: The quantity of clinical and demographic metadata differed by source and by participant and was supplied without curation.

Trimming takes 8 bases off V and 6 bases off J; junction bases not matched to a gene: 11. The CDR3 numbers 14 residues from cysteine through phenylalanine. Left in the record is the CDR3 DNA by itself, 42 bases read in frame from the first base. The germline V gene specifies SNHLY as CDR1 and FYNNEI as CDR2. As to this clone: No cognate antigen has been identified for it. Per-base qualities were not stored, and no clone one base away is much larger.

Source material: peripheral blood. The chain is encoded by TRBV2 joined to TRBJ1-2; a stretch of 8 junction bases matches TRBD1. The TCR sequence derives from a human donor in a cohort sampled during active COVID-19. For the CDR3, the sequence is CASVVDRVVDGYTF. In nucleotide form, the sequence is TGTGCCAGCGTAGTGGACAGGGTAGTGGATGGCTACACCTTC.